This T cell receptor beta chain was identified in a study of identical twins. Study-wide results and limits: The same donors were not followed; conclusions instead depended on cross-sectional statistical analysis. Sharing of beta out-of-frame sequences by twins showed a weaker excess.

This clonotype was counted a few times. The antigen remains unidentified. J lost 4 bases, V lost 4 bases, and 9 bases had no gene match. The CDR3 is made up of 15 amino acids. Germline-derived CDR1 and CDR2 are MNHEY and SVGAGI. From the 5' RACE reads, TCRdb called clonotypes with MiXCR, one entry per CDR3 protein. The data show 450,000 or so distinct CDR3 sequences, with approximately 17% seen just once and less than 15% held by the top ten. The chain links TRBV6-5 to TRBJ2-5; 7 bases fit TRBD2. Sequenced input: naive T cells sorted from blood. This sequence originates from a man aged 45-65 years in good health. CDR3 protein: CASSSWGGSGETQYF. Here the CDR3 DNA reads TGTGCCAGCAGTTCCTGGGGGGGGTCAGGAGAGACCCAGTACTTC.